The 20 T cell receptor beta chains listed next were all sequenced from one sample in a study of blood T cells in healthy people across ages. A second about 7 to 11 cycle PCR used barcoded and J-beta primers. Using its own MiXCR run on the 5' RACE reads, TCRdb lists one record per CDR3 protein. The table includes over a million distinct CDR3 sequences, roughly 59% detected once. The sample consisted of blood. Receptors originate from a man younger than 35 in good health.

This chain connects TRBV20-1 to TRBJ2-5; D possibly corresponds to TRBD2 (6 bases). This CDR3 region has 12 residues. Between the trimmed V and J ends, which lost 7 bases and 5 bases, there was a span of 14 bases. Germline lookup yields CDR1 DFQATT and CDR2 SNEGSKA (reference sequence). The CDR3 DNA is TGCAGTGTCCCTAACGGGAGCGAGACCCAGTACTTC. This codes for CSVPNGSETQYF.

The gene calls are TRBV7-9 and TRBJ2-3; 8 bases align to TRBD2. Germline V gene lookup returns CDR1 SEHNR and CDR2 FQNEAQ (reference sequence). This CDR3 spans 16 amino acids. Trimming at V came to 1 base and at J to 2 bases, leaving 5 bases not matched to a gene. CDR3 coding DNA: TGTGCCAGCAGCTTAGAAGCGGGGGTATACACAGATACGCAGTATTTT. It encodes CASSLEAGVYTDTQYF.

CDR3 sequence (DNA): TGTGCCAGCAGCTTAGATCGGTCGGAAGTTGGTGACTACGAGCAGTACTTC. Translating gives CASSLDRSEVGDYEQYF. The chain has TRBV11-2 and TRBJ2-7; D is undetermined. V lost 0 bases and J 3 bases, leaving 18 bases between the germline ends. The CDR3 runs to 17 residues. The germline gives CDR1 SGHAT, CDR2 FQNNGV.

The gene calls are TRBV6-2 or TRBV6-3 and TRBJ2-1; the D gene is possibly TRBD1 (6 bases). CDR3 length: 14 amino acids. Germline V lookup: CDR1 MNHEY, CDR2 SVGEGT. V lost 3 bases, J lost 9 bases, and 15 bases lay in between. CDR3 nucleotides: TGTGCCAGCAGTTATGAGACAGGATCCCCTGAGCAGTTCTTC. This sequence encodes CASSYETGSPEQFF.

V usage is TRBV5-1 and J usage is TRBJ2-5; D is uncertain. Gene TRBJ2-7 matches the end of the DNA better, so the J call may be wrong. The germline gives CDR1 SGHRS, CDR2 YFSETQ. CDR3 length: 14 residues. CDR3 nucleotides: TGCGCCAGCAGCTTGGTGGCCCCTTTTGACGAGCAGTACTTC. This sequence encodes CASSLVAPFDEQYF.

The V gene is TRBV7-9, the J gene TRBJ2-7; the D is unclear. The V gene's germline CDR1 is SEHNR and CDR2 FQNEAQ (reference sequence). V was cut by 1 base and J by 3 bases, with 10 bases left in between. This CDR3 is 14 amino acids long. The CDR3, as DNA: TGTGCCAGCAGCTTAGATAGATGGAACTACGAGCAGTACTTC. Its protein is CASSLDRWNYEQYF.

This clonotype was counted once. V and J are TRBV5-6 and TRBJ2-1; D is possibly TRBD2 (6 bases). CDR3 length: 15 amino acids. Germline CDR1 is SGHDT and CDR2 is YYEEEE. Trimming removed 4 bases from V and 5 bases from J, with 16 bases in between. The DNA for the CDR3 is TGTGCCAGCAGCCCCCGGGAGAGACTCAACAATGAGCAGTTCTTC. Protein product: CASSPRERLNNEQFF.

This clonotype occurred a few times. One end of the junction does not line up with germline, which may come from a read error. V gene TRBV4-2 combines with J gene TRBJ2-3; perhaps TRBD2 as D (6 bases). Germline assignment: CDR1 LGHNA and CDR2 YNFKEQ. The CDR3 runs to 16 residues. The CDR3 nucleotides are TGTGCCAGCAGCCAAGTCTCTCACGGGAGCAGAGATACGCAGTATTTT. Translating gives CASSQVSHGSRDTQYF.

This rearrangement joins TRBV4-1 to TRBJ2-1, with D possibly matching TRBD2 (6 bases). The CDR3 spans 17 residues. Germline V gives CDR1 MGHRA, CDR2 YSYEKL. Trimming left V 2 bases short and J 4 bases short, with 18 bases between. CDR3 DNA sequence: TGCGCCAGCAGCCAAACCCCGTCGGCGGGGTTGTACAATGAGCAGTTCTTC. Translation gives CASSQTPSAGLYNEQFF.

V gene TRBV15 combines with J gene TRBJ2-3, with a weak D call TRBD2 (6 bases). The CDR3 is 14 amino acids. The germline CDR1 and CDR2 sequences are LNHNV and YYDKDF (reference sequence). Deletions cut 5 bases from V and 2 bases from J, with 11 bases between. In DNA, the CDR3 is TGTGCCACCAGCTTCGGGAGCCTCACAGATACGCAGTATTTT. Protein product: CATSFGSLTDTQYF.

A few counts support this clonotype. The chain couples TRBV29-1 to TRBJ2-1, with 8 positions matching TRBD2. This CDR3 is 15 amino acids long. The germline V gene encodes CDR1 SQVTM and CDR2 ANQGSEA. Losses at the gene ends were 2 bases for V and 0 bases for J; bases not matched to a gene: 3. The CDR3 nucleotides read TGCAGCGTTGAATTGAGCGGGAGCTCCTACAATGAGCAGTTCTTC. Translation: CSVELSGSSYNEQFF.

V usage is TRBV10-3 and J usage is TRBJ2-3; maybe TRBD1 (5 bases). The germline CDR1 and CDR2 sequences are ENHRY and SYGVKD. The CDR3 is 13 amino acids. The germline V and J ends were trimmed by 7 bases and 1 base, with 9 bases remaining between them. CDR3 coding DNA: TGTGCCATCACTCCACAGGGCACAGATACGCAGTATTTT. Amino acid sequence: CAITPQGTDTQYF.

On this clonotype: Because the CDR3 is missing its conserved closing phenylalanine or tryptophan, this is likely a read error. The chain combines TRBV11-2 with TRBJ2-3, with D possibly being TRBD2 (6 bases). CDR3 length: 15 amino acids. Germline V gene lookup returns CDR1 SGHAT and CDR2 FQNNGV. V lost 6 bases to trimming and J lost 1 base, with 14 bases between them. CDR3 amino acids: CASRSPGLRTDTQYS. DNA of the CDR3: TGTGCCAGCAGATCCCCGGGACTTCGCACAGATACGCAGTATTCT.

The chain is built from TRBV12-3 or TRBV12-4 and TRBJ2-2; D gene unclear. Trimming took off 3 bases at V and 0 bases at J, with 5 bases between the two ends. The CDR3 is 14 residues long. CDR3 in DNA: TGTGCCAGCAGTTTGTCATCGAACACCGGGGAGCTGTTTTTT. Translated, it gives CASSLSSNTGELFF.

The V call is TRBV14, the J call TRBJ2-5; no clear D. The CDR3 spans 13 residues. The germline V gene encodes CDR1 SGHDN and CDR2 FVKESK. Trimming removed 4 bases at V and 5 bases at J, with 11 bases between. The CDR3 loop is CASSRLQWETQYF. The DNA for the CDR3 is TGTGCCAGCAGCCGATTACAGTGGGAGACCCAGTACTTC.

The chain has TRBV24-1 and TRBJ2-1; 9 positions agree with TRBD1. With V trimmed by 4 bases and J by 11 bases, 11 bases remained unmatched. The CDR3 is 15 residues long. CDR1 is KGHDR and CDR2 is SFDVKD in the germline V gene. This CDR3 is CATSEETGGFFQQFF. The DNA for the CDR3 is TGTGCCACCAGTGAAGAGACAGGGGGGTTTTTTCAGCAGTTCTTC.

This chain links TRBV7-8 with TRBJ1-1; tentatively, D is TRBD1 (6 bases). Trimming removed 5 bases at V and 8 bases at J, with 15 bases between. Germline V CDR1 and CDR2: SGHVS, FQNEAQ. The CDR3 spans 13 residues. The CDR3 reads CASSVLTGSEAFF. The CDR3, as DNA: TGTGCCAGCAGCGTACTCACAGGGTCAGAAGCTTTCTTT.

The table lists this clonotype with a few counts. The chain employs TRBV5-5 and TRBJ2-1; 9 bases map to TRBD2. The length of the CDR3 is 15 residues. The V gene end was trimmed by 1 base and the J gene end by 8 bases; junction bases not matched to a gene: 7. In germline, CDR1 is SGHKS, CDR2 YYEKEE (reference sequence). CDR3 coding DNA: TGTGCCAGCAGCTTGTTTGCGGGGGGGCCTGATGAGCAGTTCTTC. Amino acid sequence: CASSLFAGGPDEQFF.

The J gene is TRBJ1-2, the V gene TRBV4-1, with no clear D. Germline CDR1 and CDR2: MGHRA and YSYEKL. The CDR3 covers 15 residues. V gave up 4 bases and J gave up 5 bases, with 17 bases separating them. CDR3 nucleotide sequence: TGCGCCAGCAGCCGTACCTCCCGGGAACAATATGGCTACACCTTC. Translation gives CASSRTSREQYGYTF.

This clonotype was observed a handful of times. The chain combines TRBV4-1 with TRBJ2-7; 7 bases match TRBD1. CDR3 length: 14 residues. Germline lookup yields CDR1 MGHRA and CDR2 YSYEKL. Unmatched junction bases numbered 5, after V lost 3 bases and J lost 3 bases. CDR3 nucleotide sequence: TGCGCCAGCAGCCAGGCGACAGGGAGCTACGAGCAGTACTTC. Translated, it gives CASSQATGSYEQYF.